This TCR beta chain was recorded in a study of cytomegalovirus exposure and HLA in healthy donors. Across the study: Unique TCR beta sequences numbering 95 million to 130 million came from around 180 million T cells in an earlier analysis. Early release data held 80 million to 100 million unique TCRs from HLA-typed donors. Researchers found that around 80% of 398 genotyped donors fell within the Caucasian-associated ancestry cluster.

The germline V gene encodes CDR1 SNHLY and CDR2 FYNNEI. This CDR3 has 15 amino acids. Concerning this clone: The junction shows a germline mismatch at one end, possibly a read error.

Primers: 60 Vbeta forward and 13 Jbeta reverse. TCRdb's copy holds only in-frame clones and misses some; the assay was immunoSEQ multiplex PCR. The sample carries about 120,000 clones, approximately 80% recorded once. The chain carries TRBV2 and TRBJ2-7; a weak D match, TRBD1 (6 bases). The TCR comes from a woman between 18 and 30 years old in good health and CMV-seronegative. What was sequenced was PBMCs. In DNA, the CDR3 is TGTGCCAGCAGTGTGGGGGACACAGGATTGTACGGGCAGTACTTC. Translated, it gives CASSVGDTGLYGQYF.